This TCR beta chain was recovered during a study of blood T cell repertoires in COVID-19. On the study more broadly: Acute and convalescent COVID-19 samples came from the United States, Italy and Spain. Nucleic acid was either cDNA or gDNA, and it came from T cells, B-cell-depleted T cells, or PBMCs.

Original handling: By means of reference gene primer amplification, nucleated cell counts were estimated. Clones were sequenced by immunoSEQ multiplex PCR, and TCRdb holds only the in-frame ones, with some missing. Clone size and the V and J calls come from that table; the DNA yielded D and trimming. The data contain under 250,000 clones, around 90% of them seen just once; the ten biggest clones take up roughly 2.5%. This CDR3 contains 15 residues. Trimming took 4 bases from V and 0 from J, leaving 10 bases between them. Germline CDR1 SQVTM, CDR2 ANQGSEA. V usage is TRBV29-1 and J usage is TRBJ2-6, with D unresolved. Sequences were obtained from peripheral blood. The sequence came from a man aged 25-40 years with COVID-19, enrolled during active disease. The CDR3 spells CSVGRRLSGANVLTF. CDR3 DNA sequence: TGCAGCGTTGGCAGAAGACTCTCTGGGGCCAACGTCCTGACTTTC. The full variable domain, completed using reference TRBV29-1 and TRBJ2-6, is SAVISQKPSRDICQRGTSLTIQCQVDSQVTMMFWYRQQPGQSLTLIATANQGSEATYESGFVIDKFPISRPNLTFSTLTVSNMSPEDSSIYLCSVGRRLSGANVLTFGAGSRLTVL.